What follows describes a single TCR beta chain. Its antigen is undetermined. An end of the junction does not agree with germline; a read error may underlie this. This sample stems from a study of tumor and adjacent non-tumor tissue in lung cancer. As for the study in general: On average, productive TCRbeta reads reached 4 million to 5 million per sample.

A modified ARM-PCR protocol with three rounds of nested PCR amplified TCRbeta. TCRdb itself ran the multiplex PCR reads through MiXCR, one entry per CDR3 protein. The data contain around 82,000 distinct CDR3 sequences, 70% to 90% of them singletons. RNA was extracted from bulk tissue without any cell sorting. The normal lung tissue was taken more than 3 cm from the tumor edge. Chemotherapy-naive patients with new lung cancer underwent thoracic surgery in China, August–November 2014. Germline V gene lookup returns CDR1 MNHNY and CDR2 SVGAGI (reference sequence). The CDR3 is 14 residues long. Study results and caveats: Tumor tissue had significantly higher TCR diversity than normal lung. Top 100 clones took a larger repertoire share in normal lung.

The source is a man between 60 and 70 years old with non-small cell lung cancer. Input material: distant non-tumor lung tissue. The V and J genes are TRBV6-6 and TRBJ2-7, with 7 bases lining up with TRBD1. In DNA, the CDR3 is TGCGCCAGCAGTTACCTGGCAGGGGGTGACGAGCACTACTTC. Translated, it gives CASSYLAGGDEHYF.